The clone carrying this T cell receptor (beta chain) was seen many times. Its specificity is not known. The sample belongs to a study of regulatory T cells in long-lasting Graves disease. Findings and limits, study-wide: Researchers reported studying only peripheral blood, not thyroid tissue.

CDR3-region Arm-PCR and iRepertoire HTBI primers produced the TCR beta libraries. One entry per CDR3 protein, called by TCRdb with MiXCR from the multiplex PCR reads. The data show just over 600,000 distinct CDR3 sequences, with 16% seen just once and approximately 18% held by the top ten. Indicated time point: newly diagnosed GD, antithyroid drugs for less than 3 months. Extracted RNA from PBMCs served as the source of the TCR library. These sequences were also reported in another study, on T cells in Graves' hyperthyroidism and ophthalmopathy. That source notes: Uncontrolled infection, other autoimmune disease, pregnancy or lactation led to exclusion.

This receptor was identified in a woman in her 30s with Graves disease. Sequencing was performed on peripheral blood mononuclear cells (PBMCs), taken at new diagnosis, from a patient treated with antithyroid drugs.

The CDR3 here is CASSRMYQETQYF. The CDR3 DNA sequence: TGTGCCAGCAGTAGGATGTACCAAGAGACCCAGTACTTC. This sequence joins TRBV6-2 or TRBV6-3 and TRBJ2-5; D unclear. Germline CDR1 reads MNHEY; CDR2 reads SVGEGT. V was trimmed by 5 bases and J by 0 bases, leaving 7 bases between them. This CDR3 is built from 13 residues.